Each of the 12 T cell receptor beta chains below was sequenced from the same sample in a study of cytomegalovirus exposure and HLA in healthy donors. The PCR had 60 Vbeta and 13 Jbeta primers. Profiling relied on immunoSEQ multiplex PCR, and the TCRdb table lists in-frame clones only, not all of them. In the table there are more than 150,000 clones, roughly 80% of which are singletons. The material sequenced was PBMCs. These receptors were taken from a man aged 50-60 years in good health and CMV-seropositive.

This clone was observed a handful of times. The chain couples TRBV6-1 to TRBJ1-6, with D perhaps TRBD1 (5 bases). The CDR3 extends over 16 amino acids. Per the germline V gene, CDR1 is MNHNS and CDR2 is SASEGT. V shed 4 bases and J shed 4 bases, with 14 bases lying between them. CDR3 DNA sequence: TGTGCCAGCAGTGTCGGGGGACCTTTTTATAATTCACCCCTCCACTTT. This sequence encodes CASSVGGPFYNSPLHF.

The gene calls are TRBV9 and TRBJ2-1; 10 bases fit TRBD2. Unmatched junction bases numbered 3, after V lost 0 bases and J lost 6 bases. Germline loops: CDR1 SGDLS, CDR2 YYNGEE. CDR3 length: 15 residues. CDR3 sequence (DNA): TGTGCCAGCAGCGTAGGGCTAGCGGGAGCCAATGAGCAGTTCTTC. Translated, it gives CASSVGLAGANEQFF.

The chain employs TRBV5-1 and TRBJ2-5; TRBD2 matches at 9 bases. The CDR3 is 14 amino acids. The V gene's germline CDR1 is SGHRS and CDR2 YFSETQ. The junction had 6 bases not matched to a gene; V was cut back by 4 bases and J by 5 bases. The CDR3 nucleotides read TGCGCCAGCAGCCCCGTAGCGGGAGTGGAGACCCAGTACTTC. It yields the protein CASSPVAGVETQYF.

This clone appeared a few times. The V gene is TRBV19, the J gene TRBJ1-1, with D unresolved. This CDR3 region has 17 residues. CDR1 LNHDA and CDR2 SQIVND come from the germline V gene (reference sequence). Trimming left V 1 base short and J 1 base short, with 16 bases between. CDR3 nucleotide sequence: TGTGCCAGTAGTATAGGTGCAGGAGGTTGGGGGAACACTGAAGCTTTCTTT. Amino acid sequence: CASSIGAGGWGNTEAFF.

J is TRBJ1-6 and V is TRBV28, with a weak D call TRBD1 (6 bases). Germline V CDR1 and CDR2: MDHEN, SYDVKM. The ends were cut back, 6 bases at V and 7 bases at J, with 16 bases in the middle. The CDR3 is made up of 15 amino acids. The CDR3 coding sequence is TGTGCCAGCAGCCGGGGGGACACAGGGAATTCACCCCTCCACTTT. As protein: CASSRGDTGNSPLHF.

This chain links TRBV5-3 with TRBJ2-7; 11 bases map to TRBD2. Being an ORF, TRBV5-3 has a function that is uncertain. CDR3 length: 18 amino acids. The J segment lost 4 bases and the V segment lost 4 bases, leaving 16 bases of the junction unmatched. The CDR3 region has the DNA TGTGCCAGAAGCCCTGCCCTACAAGGGACTAGCGGACTGTACGAGCAGTACTTC. The encoded protein is CARSPALQGTSGLYEQYF.

This clone was picked up a small number of times. This chain uses TRBV19 with TRBJ2-7; 11 bases agree with TRBD1. V lost 9 bases, J lost 1 base, and 2 bases stayed unmatched. Per germline, CDR1 LNHDA and CDR2 SQIVND (reference sequence). CDR3 length: 13 residues. For the CDR3, the DNA is TGTGCCAGCGGACAGGGGGCTTCCTACGAGCAGTACTTC. It yields the protein CASGQGASYEQYF.

This clone occurred a few times. The chain is built from TRBV19 and TRBJ1-5; the D gene is possibly TRBD1 (5 bases). The CDR3 is made up of 13 amino acids. Trimming took off 6 bases at V and 7 bases at J, with 13 bases between the two ends. Per the germline V gene, CDR1 is LNHDA and CDR2 is SQIVND (reference sequence). In DNA form, the CDR3 reads TGTGCCAGTAGCCCAGTTAAGGGGCAGCCCCAGCATTTT. Translating it yields CASSPVKGQPQHF.

The chain is built from TRBV5-4 and TRBJ2-1; 10 nucleotides align to TRBD2. The CDR3 consists of 15 residues. The germline V gene encodes CDR1 SGHNT and CDR2 YYREEE (reference sequence). The J segment lost 4 bases and the V segment lost 4 bases, leaving 5 bases of the junction unmatched. The DNA of the CDR3 is TGTGCCAGCAGCCGTGGACTAGCGGCTTACAATGAGCAGTTCTTC. Encoded protein: CASSRGLAAYNEQFF.

The table lists this clone with a few counts. The chain combines TRBV19 with TRBJ2-7; 11 nucleotides agree with TRBD2. This CDR3 comprises 14 residues. After removal of 5 bases from V and 1 base from J, the junction contained 1 base not matched to a gene. Per the germline V gene, CDR1 is LNHDA and CDR2 is SQIVND (reference sequence). For the CDR3, the DNA is TGTGCCAGTAGTCCTAGCGGGAGGTCCTACGAGCAGTACTTC. Its translation is CASSPSGRSYEQYF. The full variable domain, with the rest looked up from reference TRBV19 and TRBJ2-7, is DGGITQSPKYLFRKEGQNVTLSCEQNLNHDAMYWYRQDPGQGLRLIYYSQIVNDFQKGDIAEGYSVSREKKESFPLTVTSAQKNPTAFYLCASSPSGRSYEQYFGPGTRLTVT.

The chain combines TRBV11-3 with TRBJ2-2; D is perhaps TRBD1 (5 bases). The V end lost 5 bases, the J end lost 0 bases, and 7 bases lay between the germline ends. CDR1 and CDR2 (germline): SGHNT, YENEEA. The CDR3 spans 14 residues. The CDR3 DNA follows: TGTGCCAGCAGCCGGACATCGAACACCGGGGAGCTGTTTTTT. Protein: CASSRTSNTGELFF.

This chain joins TRBV9 and TRBJ2-3, with 14 nucleotides matching TRBD2. With 0 bases clipped from V and 6 bases from J, the junction kept 3 bases outside the gene matches. CDR3 size: 16 residues. The germline gives CDR1 SGDLS, CDR2 YYNGEE. The CDR3 sequence: CASSVGGTSGSDTQYF. The CDR3 DNA is TGTGCCAGCAGCGTAGGTGGGACTAGCGGGAGTGATACGCAGTATTTT.